This T cell receptor (beta chain) was captured by sequencing in a study of blood T cell repertoires in COVID-19. As for the study in general: Acute and convalescent COVID-19 samples came from the United States, Italy and Spain.

Participant reports of clinical history set cohort assignment. Here immunoSEQ multiplex PCR was the method, and the copy in TCRdb shows in-frame clones only, minus some. The data hold more than 200,000 clones, with about four fifths observed a single time. The CDR3 contains 14 residues. Germline V gene lookup returns CDR1 LGHDT and CDR2 YNNKEL (reference sequence). Trimming took off 7 bases at V and 8 bases at J, with 20 bases between the two ends. The sequencing sample was made of PBMCs or T cells enriched from blood (not recorded which). The receptor was derived from a man aged 60 to 69 who had recovered from COVID-19. The V call is TRBV3-1 (or the pseudogene TRBV3-2), the J call TRBJ1-1, with TRBD1 as a possible D gene (5 bases). CDR3 DNA sequence: TGTGCCAGCAACGCGCGGGGGAGGGAGAGAGAAGCTTTCTTT. It encodes CASNARGREREAFF.